This T cell receptor (beta chain) was observed in a study of blood T cells in healthy people across ages. With a J-beta primer mix and a sample-barcoded 5' primer, a second PCR ran about 6 to 11 cycles. TCRdb used MiXCR to reprocess the 5' RACE reads, holding one entry per CDR3 protein. Found here are roughly 2 million distinct CDR3 sequences, roughly 49% of them singletons; the top ten hold 2% to 2.5%. The amount of total RNA extracted per sample was at least 5.5 micrograms. The CDR3 covers 13 residues. Trimming shortened V by 4 bases and J by 5 bases, and 10 bases separated the two germline ends. Germline V gives CDR1 LGHDT, CDR2 YNNKEL (reference sequence).

The specimen was blood. The sequence was collected from a woman between 40 and 55 years old in good health. J is TRBJ2-3 and V is TRBV3-1; D possibly matches TRBD1 or TRBD2 (5 bases each). The CDR3 sequence: CASSRGPGDTQYF. In nucleotides, the CDR3 is TGTGCCAGCAGCCGGGGACCTGGAGATACGCAGTATTTT.